The present T cell receptor (beta chain) was sequenced within a study of T cell responses to AZD1222 COVID-19 vaccine. Overall study results and limits: A reported finding is that nearly half of spike-specific TCRs target unmutated variant regions. There were vaccine-associated CD4 TCRs across spike, dominant at 160-218 and 743-854. The sample set comprised mostly white British donors with more females, and clonal diversity was possibly underestimated.

The repertoire was sequenced with immunoSEQ multiplex PCR; TCRdb's copy has only in-frame clones and lacks some. The data hold 25,000 to 35,000 clones, with about 77% observed a single time. There are 13 residues in the CDR3. CDR1 and CDR2 from the germline V gene are MNHEY and SVGAGI. V was pared by 5 bases and J by 7 bases, with 14 bases between. There are a few counts of this clone. Antigen specificity is unknown. The specimen was peripheral blood, collected on day 0 of AZD1222 vaccination. The TCR comes from an adult in good health. The rearrangement joins TRBV6-5 to TRBJ1-1; D might be TRBD1 (6 bases). The DNA for the CDR3 is TGTGCCAGCAGTCGACAAGGGGGGAGTGAAGCTTTCTTT. Residues: CASSRQGGSEAFF.